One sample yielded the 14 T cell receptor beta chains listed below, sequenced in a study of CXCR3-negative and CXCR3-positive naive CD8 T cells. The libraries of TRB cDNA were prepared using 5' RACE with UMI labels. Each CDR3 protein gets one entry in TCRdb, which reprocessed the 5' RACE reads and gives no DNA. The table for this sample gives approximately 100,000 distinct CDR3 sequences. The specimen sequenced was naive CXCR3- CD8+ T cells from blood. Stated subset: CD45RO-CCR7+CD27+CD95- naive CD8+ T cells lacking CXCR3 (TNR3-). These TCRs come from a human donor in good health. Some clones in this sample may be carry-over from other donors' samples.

The CDR3 protein is CASSERGSTANQPQHF. The chain recombines TRBV25-1 with TRBJ1-5; no DNA is available, so the TRBD1 call from TCRdb remains unchecked. CDR1 MGHDK and CDR2 SYGVNS come from the germline V gene. The CDR3 consists of 16 residues.

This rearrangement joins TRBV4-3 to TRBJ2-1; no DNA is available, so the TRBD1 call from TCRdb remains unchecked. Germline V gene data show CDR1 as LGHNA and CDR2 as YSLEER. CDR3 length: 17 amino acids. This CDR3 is CASSVSARGLALDEQFF.

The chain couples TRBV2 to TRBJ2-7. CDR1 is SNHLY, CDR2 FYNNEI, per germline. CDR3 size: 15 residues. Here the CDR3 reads CASSEVRGTSYEQYF.

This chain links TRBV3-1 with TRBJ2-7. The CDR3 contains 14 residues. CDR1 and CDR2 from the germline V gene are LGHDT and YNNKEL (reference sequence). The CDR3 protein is CASSRSRETDGQYF.

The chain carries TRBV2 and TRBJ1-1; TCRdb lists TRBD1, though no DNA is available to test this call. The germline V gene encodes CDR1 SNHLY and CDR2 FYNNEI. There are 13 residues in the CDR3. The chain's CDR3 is CASRPGTGSEAFF. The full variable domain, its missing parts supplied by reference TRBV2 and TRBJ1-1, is EPEVTQTPSHQVTQMGQEVILRCVPISNHLYFYWYRQILGQKVEFLVSFYNNEISEKSEIFDDQFSVERPDGSNFTLKIRSTKLEDSAMYFCASRPGTGSEAFFGQGTRLTVV.

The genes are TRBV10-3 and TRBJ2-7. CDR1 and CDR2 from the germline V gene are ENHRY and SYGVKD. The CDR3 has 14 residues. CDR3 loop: CAIRPAGASYEQYF.

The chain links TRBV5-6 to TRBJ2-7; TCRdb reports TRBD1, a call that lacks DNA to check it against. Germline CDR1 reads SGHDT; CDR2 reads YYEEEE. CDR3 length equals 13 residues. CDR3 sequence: CASRTGNSYEQYF.

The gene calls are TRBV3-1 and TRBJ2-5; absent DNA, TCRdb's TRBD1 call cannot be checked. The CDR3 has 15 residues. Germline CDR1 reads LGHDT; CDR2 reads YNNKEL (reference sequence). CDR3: CASSQGGALQETQYF.

Here the CDR3 reads CSVTYLGELFF. The rearrangement uses TRBV29-1 and TRBJ2-2. The CDR3 covers 11 residues. The germline V gene encodes CDR1 SQVTM and CDR2 ANQGSEA.

The CDR3 loop is CASSFGTVYYNEQFF. The chain employs TRBV12-3 or TRBV12-4 and TRBJ2-1; the D call from TCRdb, TRBD1, cannot be confirmed without DNA. This CDR3 spans 15 amino acids.

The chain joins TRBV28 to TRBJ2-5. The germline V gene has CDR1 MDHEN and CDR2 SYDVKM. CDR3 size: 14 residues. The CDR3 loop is CASSMVSWGETQYF.

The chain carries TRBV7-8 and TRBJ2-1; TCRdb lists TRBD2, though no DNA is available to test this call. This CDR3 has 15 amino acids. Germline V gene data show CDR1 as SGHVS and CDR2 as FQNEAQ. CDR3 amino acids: CASSLKVASYNEQFF.

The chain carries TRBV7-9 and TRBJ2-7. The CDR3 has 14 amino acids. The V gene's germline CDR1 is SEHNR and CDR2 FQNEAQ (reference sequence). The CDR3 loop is CASSSEVDAYEQYF.

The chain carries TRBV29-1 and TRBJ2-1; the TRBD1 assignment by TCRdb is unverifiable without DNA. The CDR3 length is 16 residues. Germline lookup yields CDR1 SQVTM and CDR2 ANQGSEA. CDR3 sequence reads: CSVEPAGAGGYNEQFF.